Described below is a single T cell receptor (beta chain) sequence and its context. Germline V CDR1 and CDR2: ENHRY, SYGVKD. Deletions cut 10 bases from V and 2 bases from J, with 18 bases between. The CDR3 spans 14 residues. Cohort assignment relied on participant-reported clinical history. This sample was included in a study of blood T cell repertoires in COVID-19. The overall study: The analysed material was cDNA or gDNA that came from T cells, B-cell-depleted T cells, or PBMCs.

As processed by the authors: Estimates of nucleated cell counts were drawn from the amplification of reference gene primers. Here immunoSEQ multiplex PCR was the method, and the copy in TCRdb shows in-frame clones only, minus some. V, J and clone size are taken as reported in that table, and D and trimming were inferred from the DNA itself. The sample includes under 400,000 clones, 65% to 90% of them seen just once. Sequences were obtained from PBMCs or T cells enriched from blood (not recorded which). The receptor's source is a woman aged 40 to 55 with acute COVID-19. The chain is built from TRBV10-3 and TRBJ2-7; D is possibly TRBD1 (7 bases). The CDR3 sequence: CATGGQGGPYEQYF. The CDR3 DNA sequence: TGTGCCACCGGAGGCCAGGGGGGCCCCTACGAGCAGTACTTC.